The clone carrying this T cell receptor beta chain was picked up a small number of times. Its specificity is not known. Sample-barcoded 5' priming and a J-beta primer mix drove a second PCR of about 6 to 12 cycles. TCRdb re-called the 5' RACE reads through MiXCR, storing one row per CDR3 protein. The sample shows 500,000 to 650,000 distinct CDR3 sequences, roughly a quarter of them seen only once. The data stem from a study of blood T cells in healthy people across ages. Germline V gene sequence: CDR1 SGHTA, CDR2 FQGNSA. V shed 1 base and J 3 bases; nucleotides not matched to a gene: 3. CDR3 length: 16 amino acids. Study-level points and caveats: Since the PBMCs were unsorted, naive and antigen-experienced cells could not be conclusively compared.

These data also formed part of another study, on T cells of mothers and their children.

This chain connects TRBV7-2 to TRBJ2-7; 13 nucleotides match TRBD2. This TCR was sampled from a boy aged 2 to 10 in good health. Sequencing used blood. The CDR3 DNA reads TGTGCCAGCAGCTTAGGACTAGCGGGAGGACTCTACGAGCAGTACTTC. Amino acid sequence: CASSLGLAGGLYEQYF.